Detailed here is one TCR beta chain. In the authors' workflow: The assay estimated nucleated cells by amplifying reference gene primers. Repertoires were generated with immunoSEQ multiplex PCR, while TCRdb's copy carries only in-frame clones and drops some. V and J calls and clone size come straight from that table; D and trimming were deduced from the DNA. This table holds approximately 470,000 clones, around 90% found once. CDR3 length: 13 residues. Germline V lookup: CDR1 GTSNPN, CDR2 SVGIG (reference sequence). V gave up 2 bases and J gave up 3 bases, with 9 bases separating them. This sample stems from a study of blood T cell repertoires in COVID-19.

The clonotype originates from a young woman who had recovered from COVID-19. This chain joins TRBV30 and TRBJ2-3, with unresolved D. The sample consisted of PBMCs or T cells enriched from blood (not recorded which). CDR3 sequence reads: CAWSNPGTDTQYF. The CDR3 DNA reads TGTGCCTGGAGTAACCCCGGGACAGATACGCAGTATTTT. Combining the CDR3 with reference TRBV30 and TRBJ2-3 gives the whole variable domain SQTIHQWPATLVQPVGSPLSLECTVEGTSNPNLYWYRQAAGRGLQLLFYSVGIGQISSEVPQNLSASRPQDRQFILSSKKLLLSDSGFYLCAWSNPGTDTQYFGPGTRLTVL.